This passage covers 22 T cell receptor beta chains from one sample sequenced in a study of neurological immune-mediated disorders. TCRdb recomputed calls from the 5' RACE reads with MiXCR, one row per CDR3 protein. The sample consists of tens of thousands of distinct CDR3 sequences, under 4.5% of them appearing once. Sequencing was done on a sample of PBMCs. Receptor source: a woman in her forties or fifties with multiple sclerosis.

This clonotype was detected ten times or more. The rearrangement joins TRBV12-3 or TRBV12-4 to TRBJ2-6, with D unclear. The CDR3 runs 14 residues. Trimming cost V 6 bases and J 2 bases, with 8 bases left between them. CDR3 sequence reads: CASSHLPGANVLTF. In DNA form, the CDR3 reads TGTGCCAGCAGCCATCTACCTGGGGCCAACGTCCTGACTTTC.

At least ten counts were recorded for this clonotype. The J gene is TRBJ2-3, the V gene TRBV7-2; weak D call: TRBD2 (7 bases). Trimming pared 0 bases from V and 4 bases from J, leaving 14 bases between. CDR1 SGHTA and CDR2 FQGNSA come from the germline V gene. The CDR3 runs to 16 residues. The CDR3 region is CASSLAGGGSADTQYF. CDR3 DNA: TGTGCCAGCAGCTTAGCGGGGGGCGGGAGCGCAGATACGCAGTATTTT.

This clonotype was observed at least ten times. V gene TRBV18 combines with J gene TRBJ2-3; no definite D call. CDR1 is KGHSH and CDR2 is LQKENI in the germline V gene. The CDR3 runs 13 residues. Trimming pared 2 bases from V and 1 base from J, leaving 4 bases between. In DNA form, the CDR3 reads TGTGCCAGCTCACCAACAGGCACAGATACGCAGTATTTT. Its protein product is CASSPTGTDTQYF.

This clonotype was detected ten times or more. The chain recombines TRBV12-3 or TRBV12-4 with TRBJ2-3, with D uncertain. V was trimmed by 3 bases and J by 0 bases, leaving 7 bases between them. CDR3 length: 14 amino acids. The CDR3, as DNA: TGTGCCAGCAGTTTGGGGATGAGCACAGATACGCAGTATTTT. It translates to CASSLGMSTDTQYF.

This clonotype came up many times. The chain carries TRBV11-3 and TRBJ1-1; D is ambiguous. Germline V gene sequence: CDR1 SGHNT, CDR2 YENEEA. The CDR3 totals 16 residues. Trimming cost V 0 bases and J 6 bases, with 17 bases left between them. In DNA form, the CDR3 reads TGTGCCAGCAGCTTAGATGGGAGAGACGGAAGGGCTGAAGCTTTCTTT. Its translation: CASSLDGRDGRAEAFF.

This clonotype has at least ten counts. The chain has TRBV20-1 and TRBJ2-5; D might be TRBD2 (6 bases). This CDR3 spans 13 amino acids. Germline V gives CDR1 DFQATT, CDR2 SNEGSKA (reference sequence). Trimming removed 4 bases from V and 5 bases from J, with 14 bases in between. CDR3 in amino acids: CSAIPGSKETQYF. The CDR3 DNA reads TGCAGTGCTATTCCCGGGAGCAAGGAGACCCAGTACTTC.

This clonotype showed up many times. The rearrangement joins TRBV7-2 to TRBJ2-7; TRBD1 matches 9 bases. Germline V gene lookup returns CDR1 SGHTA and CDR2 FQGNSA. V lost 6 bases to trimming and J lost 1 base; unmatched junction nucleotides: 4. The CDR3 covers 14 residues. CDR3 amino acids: CASSRDRGSYEQYF. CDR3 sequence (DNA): TGTGCCAGCAGTCGCGACAGGGGGTCCTACGAGCAGTACTTC.

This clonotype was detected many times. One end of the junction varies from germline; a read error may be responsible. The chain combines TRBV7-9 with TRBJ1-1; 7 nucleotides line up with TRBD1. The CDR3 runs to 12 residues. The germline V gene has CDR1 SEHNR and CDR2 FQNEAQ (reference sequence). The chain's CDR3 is CAGRGKNTEAFF. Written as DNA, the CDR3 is TGTGCCGGCAGGGGGAAGAACACTGAAGCTTTCTTT. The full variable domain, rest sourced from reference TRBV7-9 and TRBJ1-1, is DTGVSQNPRHKITKRGQNVTFRCDPISEHNRLYWYRQTLGQGPEFLTYFQNEAQLEKSRLLSDRFSAERPKGSFSTLEIQRTEQGDSAMYLCAGRGKNTEAFFGQGTRLTVV.

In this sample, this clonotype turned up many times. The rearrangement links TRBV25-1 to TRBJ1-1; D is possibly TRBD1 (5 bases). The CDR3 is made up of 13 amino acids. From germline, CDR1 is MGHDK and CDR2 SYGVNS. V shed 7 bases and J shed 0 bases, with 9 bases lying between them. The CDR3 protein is CASIGAMNTEAFF. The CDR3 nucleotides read TGTGCCAGCATTGGGGCAATGAACACTGAAGCTTTCTTT.

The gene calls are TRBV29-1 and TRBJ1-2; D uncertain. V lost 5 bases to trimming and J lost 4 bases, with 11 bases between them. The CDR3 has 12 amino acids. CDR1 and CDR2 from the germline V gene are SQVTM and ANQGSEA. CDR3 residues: CSVMGTFYGYTF. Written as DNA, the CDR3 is TGCAGCGTTATGGGTACCTTCTATGGCTACACCTTC.

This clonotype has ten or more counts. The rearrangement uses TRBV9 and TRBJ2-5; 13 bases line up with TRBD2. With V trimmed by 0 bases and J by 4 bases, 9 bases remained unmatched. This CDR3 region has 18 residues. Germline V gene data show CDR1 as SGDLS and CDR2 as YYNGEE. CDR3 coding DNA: TGTGCCAGCAGCGTAGACGGGACTAGCGGGGCCTTTGTAGAGACCCAGTACTTC. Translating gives CASSVDGTSGAFVETQYF.

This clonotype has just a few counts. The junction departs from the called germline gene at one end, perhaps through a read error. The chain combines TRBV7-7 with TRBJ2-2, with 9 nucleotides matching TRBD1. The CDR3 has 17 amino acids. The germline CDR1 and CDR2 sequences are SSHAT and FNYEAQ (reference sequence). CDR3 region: CASSPGTGRVTAGELFF. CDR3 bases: TGTGCTAGCAGCCCCGGGACAGGGCGGGTAACCGCCGGGGAGCTGTTTTTT.

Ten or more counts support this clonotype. The CDR3 reads CASSSRGGDSNQPQHF. DNA for the CDR3: TGTGCCAGCAGTTCCCGTGGGGGCGATAGCAATCAGCCCCAGCATTTT. The chain has TRBV6-5 and TRBJ1-5; possibly TRBD1 for D (6 bases). The germline CDR1 and CDR2 sequences are MNHEY and SVGAGI. V lost 4 bases and J lost 0, with 13 bases in between. There are 16 residues in the CDR3.

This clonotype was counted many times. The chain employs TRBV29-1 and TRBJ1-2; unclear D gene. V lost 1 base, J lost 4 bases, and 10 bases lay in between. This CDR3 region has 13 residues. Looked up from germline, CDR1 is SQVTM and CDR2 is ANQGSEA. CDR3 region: CSVEVQRLYGYTF. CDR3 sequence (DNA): TGCAGCGTTGAAGTCCAGCGACTCTATGGCTACACCTTC.

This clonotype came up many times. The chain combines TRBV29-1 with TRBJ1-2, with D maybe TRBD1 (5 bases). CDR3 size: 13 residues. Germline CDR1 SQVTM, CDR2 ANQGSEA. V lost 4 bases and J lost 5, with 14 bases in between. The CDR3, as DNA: TGCAGCGTTGGAGGGGTTACTGGGTATGGCTACACCTTC. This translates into CSVGGVTGYGYTF.

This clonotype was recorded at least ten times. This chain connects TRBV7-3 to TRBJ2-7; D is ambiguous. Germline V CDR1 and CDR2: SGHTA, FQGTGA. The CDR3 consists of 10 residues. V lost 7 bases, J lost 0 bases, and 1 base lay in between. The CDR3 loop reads CASTSYEQYF. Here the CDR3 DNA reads TGTGCCAGCACCTCCTACGAGCAGTACTTC.

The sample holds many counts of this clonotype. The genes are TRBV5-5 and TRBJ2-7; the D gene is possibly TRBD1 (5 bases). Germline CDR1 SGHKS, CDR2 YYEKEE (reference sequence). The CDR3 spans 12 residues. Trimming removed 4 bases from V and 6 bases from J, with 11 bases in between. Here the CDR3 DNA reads TGTGCCAGCAGCACAACAGGACGCGAGCAGTACTTC. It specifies CASSTTGREQYF.

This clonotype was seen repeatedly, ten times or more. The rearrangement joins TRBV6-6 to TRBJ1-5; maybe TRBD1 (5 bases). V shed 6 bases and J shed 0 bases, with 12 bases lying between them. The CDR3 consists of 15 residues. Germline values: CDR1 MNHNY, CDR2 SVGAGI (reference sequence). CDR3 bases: TGTGCCAGCAGACCTGACAGCTATAGCAATCAGCCCCAGCATTTT. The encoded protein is CASRPDSYSNQPQHF.

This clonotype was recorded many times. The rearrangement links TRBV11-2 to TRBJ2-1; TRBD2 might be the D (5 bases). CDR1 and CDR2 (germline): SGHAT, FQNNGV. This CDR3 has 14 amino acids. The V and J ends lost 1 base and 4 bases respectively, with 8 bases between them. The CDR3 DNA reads TGTGCCAGCAGCTTAGCGGGGATGTACAATGAGCAGTTCTTC. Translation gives CASSLAGMYNEQFF.

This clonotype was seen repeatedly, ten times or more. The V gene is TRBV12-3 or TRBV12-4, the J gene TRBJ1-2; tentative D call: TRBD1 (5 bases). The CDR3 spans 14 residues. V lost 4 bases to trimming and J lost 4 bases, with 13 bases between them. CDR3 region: CASSSREVGYGYTF. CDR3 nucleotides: TGTGCCAGCAGTTCCAGGGAGGTCGGCTATGGCTACACCTTC.

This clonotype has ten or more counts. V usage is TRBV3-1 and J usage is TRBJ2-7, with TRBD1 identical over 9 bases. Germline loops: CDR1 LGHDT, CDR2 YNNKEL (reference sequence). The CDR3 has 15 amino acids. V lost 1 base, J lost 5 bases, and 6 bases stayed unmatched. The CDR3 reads CASSQAGTGRHEQYF. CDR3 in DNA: TGTGCCAGCAGCCAAGCCGGGACAGGGAGGCACGAGCAGTACTTC.

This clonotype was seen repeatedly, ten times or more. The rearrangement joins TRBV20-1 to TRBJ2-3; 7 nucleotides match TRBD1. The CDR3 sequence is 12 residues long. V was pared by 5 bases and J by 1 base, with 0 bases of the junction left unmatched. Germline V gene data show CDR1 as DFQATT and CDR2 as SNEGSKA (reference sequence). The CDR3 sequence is CSADRGTDTQYF. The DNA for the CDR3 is TGCAGTGCTGACAGGGGCACAGATACGCAGTATTTT.